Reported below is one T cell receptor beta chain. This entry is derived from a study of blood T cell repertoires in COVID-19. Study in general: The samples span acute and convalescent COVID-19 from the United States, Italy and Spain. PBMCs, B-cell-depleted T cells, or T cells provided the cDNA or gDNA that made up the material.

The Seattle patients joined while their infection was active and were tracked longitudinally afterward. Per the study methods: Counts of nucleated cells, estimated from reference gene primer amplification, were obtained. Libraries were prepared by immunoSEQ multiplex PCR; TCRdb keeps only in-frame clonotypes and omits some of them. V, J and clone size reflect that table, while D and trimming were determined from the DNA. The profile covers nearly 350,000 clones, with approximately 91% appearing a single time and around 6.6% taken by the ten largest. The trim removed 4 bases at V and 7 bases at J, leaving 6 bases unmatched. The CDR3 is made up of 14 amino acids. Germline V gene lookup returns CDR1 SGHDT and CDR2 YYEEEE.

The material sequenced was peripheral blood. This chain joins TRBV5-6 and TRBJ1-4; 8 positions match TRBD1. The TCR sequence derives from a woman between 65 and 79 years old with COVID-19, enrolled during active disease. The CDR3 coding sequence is TGTGCCAGCAGCGTGAAGACAGGGGTTGAAAAACTGTTTTTT. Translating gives CASSVKTGVEKLFF.